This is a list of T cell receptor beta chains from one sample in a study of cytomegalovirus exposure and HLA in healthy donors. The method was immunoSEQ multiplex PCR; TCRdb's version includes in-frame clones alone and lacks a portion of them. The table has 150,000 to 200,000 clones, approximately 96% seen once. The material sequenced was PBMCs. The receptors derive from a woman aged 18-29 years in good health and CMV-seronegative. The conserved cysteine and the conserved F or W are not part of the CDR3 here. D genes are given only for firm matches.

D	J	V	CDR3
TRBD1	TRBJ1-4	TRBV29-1	SVDRGDEKLF
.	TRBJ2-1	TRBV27	ASSLNRDYNEQF
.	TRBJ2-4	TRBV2	ASRQGLWGSAKNIQY
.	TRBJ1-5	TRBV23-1	ASSQMLYLGVRNQPQH
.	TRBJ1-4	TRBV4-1	ASSQEVAASSEKLF
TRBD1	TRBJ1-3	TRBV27	ASSPRTGDPSGNTIY
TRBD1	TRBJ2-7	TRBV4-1	ASSQANRGLSEQY
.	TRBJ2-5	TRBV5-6	ASSSGTQQETQY
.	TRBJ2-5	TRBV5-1	ASSGGPRDSSRETQY
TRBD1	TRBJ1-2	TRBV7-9	ASSTGTADYGYT
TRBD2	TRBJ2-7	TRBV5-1	ASRDGLAVSYEQY
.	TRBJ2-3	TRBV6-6	ASSYPGTDTQY
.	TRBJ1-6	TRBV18	ASSPVGVDSPLH
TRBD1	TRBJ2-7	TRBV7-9	ASSRDRGDEQY
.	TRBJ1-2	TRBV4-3	ASSQAPGGLYGYT
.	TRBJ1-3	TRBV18	ASSPLLRVSSGNTIY
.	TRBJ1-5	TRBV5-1	ASSLERVNQPQH
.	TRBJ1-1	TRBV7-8	ASSLLRDTEAF
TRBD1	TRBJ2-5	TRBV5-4	ASSTPGQGKETQY
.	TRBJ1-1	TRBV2	ASRVEVLNTEAF
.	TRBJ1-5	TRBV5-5	ASSLGRQAIEQPQH
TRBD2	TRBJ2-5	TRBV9	ASSVGTSGGETQY
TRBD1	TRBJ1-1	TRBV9	ASSKESWTGASEAF
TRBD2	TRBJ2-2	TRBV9	ASNERGVGTGELF